This T cell receptor (beta chain) came from a study of PD-L1 blockade in urothelial cancer. Looking at the study overall: Male sex and bladder-origin urothelial cancer characterized about 85% of the 29 patients. Prior exposure to chemotherapy in patients amounted to 0 to 3 regimens received.

The protocol was immunoSEQ multiplex PCR, while the TCRdb copy is restricted to in-frame clones and leaves out a portion. In the table there are about 55,000 clones, approximately 81% of which are singletons. Time point denoted: pretreatment peripheral blood. This TCR came from a man in his sixties or seventies with urothelial cancer. This specimen was PBMCs, taken around atezolizumab (anti-PD-L1) treatment.

Here the CDR3 DNA reads TGTGCCAGCAGATCGGGGGGGCGGAGCGCCTACGAGCAGTACTTC. Amino acids: CASRSGGRSAYEQYF. The chain recombines TRBV6-5 with TRBJ2-7; TRBD2 aligns across 8 bases. Germline V gene sequence: CDR1 MNHEY, CDR2 SVGAGI. Trimming took 6 bases from V and 2 from J; bases not matched to a gene: 9. The length of the CDR3 is 15 residues.